The 19 T cell receptor beta chains presented below share a single source sample, sequenced in a study of CD8 T cells in ankylosing spondylitis. One entry per CDR3 protein results from TCRdb running MiXCR on the 5' RACE reads. This table holds about 240,000 distinct CDR3 sequences, around 9.2% found once. Sequencing was done on a sample of blood, either unsorted or a sorted T cell fraction (not recorded which). The receptor source for this set is a male donor with ankylosing spondylitis or in good health (not recorded which).

The sample holds many counts of this clonotype. The chain couples TRBV6-5 to TRBJ2-3, with 7 bases lining up with TRBD1. CDR3 length equals 16 residues. Germline V gene lookup returns CDR1 MNHEY and CDR2 SVGAGI. V shed 0 bases, J shed 4 bases, and the junction held 7 bases outside the gene matches. The CDR3 coding sequence is TGTGCCAGCAGTTACTCGTCGAGAGGGGGCGCAGATACGCAGTATTTT. Translation: CASSYSSRGGADTQYF.

At least ten counts were recorded for this clonotype. The chain joins TRBV7-2 to TRBJ2-7; 9 nucleotides agree with TRBD2. Looked up from germline, CDR1 is SGHTA and CDR2 is FQGNSA. The CDR3 has 15 amino acids. J lost 4 bases, V lost 4 bases, and 8 bases had no gene match. CDR3 protein: CASSYTSGPAYEQYF. The DNA of the CDR3 is TGTGCCAGCAGCTATACTAGCGGGCCTGCATACGAGCAGTACTTC.

In its sample, this clonotype was seen many times. The chain employs TRBV4-2 and TRBJ1-5, with no clear D. V lost 1 base and J lost 7, with 8 bases in between. The CDR3 has 13 residues. The V gene's germline CDR1 is LGHNA and CDR2 YNFKEQ. As DNA, the CDR3 is TGTGCCAGCAGCCAAGCTCCCAAACAGCCCCAGCATTTT. It encodes CASSQAPKQPQHF.

Comments on this clonotype: With a much larger clone just one base away, this may be a read error. The chain employs TRBV2 and TRBJ2-3; 9 bases map to TRBD1. CDR1 is SNHLY and CDR2 is FYNNEI in the germline V gene. This CDR3 contains 18 residues. The DNA of the CDR3 is TGTTCCAGCAGTTTCCGGGACAGGGTCCTAAAGGACACAGATACGCAGTATTTT. Translated, it gives CSSSFRDRVLKDTDTQYF.

This clonotype appeared many times. The V gene is TRBV7-9, the J gene TRBJ1-1, with D hard to call. The ends were cut back, 5 bases at V and 0 bases at J, with 7 bases in the middle. The CDR3 is 13 residues long. Per the germline V gene, CDR1 is SEHNR and CDR2 is FQNEAQ (reference sequence). The CDR3 sequence: CASSPQMNTEAFF. CDR3 nucleotides: TGTGCCAGCAGCCCCCAGATGAACACTGAAGCTTTCTTT.

This clonotype was counted at least ten times. The DNA for the CDR3 is TGTGCCAGCAGTTACTCGGCTCGGGGTGCGTGGGAGCTGTTTTTT. Translating it yields CASSYSARGAWELFF. The V call is TRBV6-5, the J call TRBJ2-2, with a weak D call TRBD2 (5 bases). Germline V CDR1 and CDR2: MNHEY, SVGAGI. The CDR3 contains 15 residues. V was pared by 0 bases and J by 9 bases, with 14 bases between.

The V and J genes are TRBV5-8 and TRBJ2-3; possibly TRBD2 for D (6 bases). V lost 2 bases, J lost 0 bases, and 10 bases lay in between. The CDR3 is made up of 15 amino acids. The V gene's germline CDR1 is SGHTS and CDR2 YDEGEE. CDR3 DNA: TGTGCCAGCAGCTTTGGGGGGATCAGCACAGATACGCAGTATTTT. It codes for CASSFGGISTDTQYF. Full variable domain (rest looked up from reference TRBV5-8 and TRBJ2-3): EAGVTQSPTHLIKTRGQQATLRCSPISGHTSVYWYQQALGLGLQFLLWYDEGEERNRGNFPPRFSGRQFPNYSSELNVNALELEDSALYLCASSFGGISTDTQYFGPGTRLTVL.

There are many counts of this clonotype. The gene calls are TRBV7-2 and TRBJ1-1; TRBD1 aligns across 10 bases. Trimming took 3 bases from V and 7 from J; bases not matched to a gene: 8. Germline V gives CDR1 SGHTA, CDR2 FQGNSA. This CDR3 has 15 residues. CDR3 protein: CASSFRDRGLVEAFF. In DNA, the CDR3 is TGTGCCAGCAGCTTCAGGGACAGGGGTCTCGTTGAAGCTTTCTTT.

This clonotype was detected many times. The gene calls are TRBV5-1 and TRBJ1-1; a weak D match, TRBD1 (5 bases). V shed 2 bases and J shed 5 bases, with 16 bases lying between them. This CDR3 has 15 amino acids. Germline lookup yields CDR1 SGHRS and CDR2 YFSETQ. The CDR3 DNA follows: TGCGCCAGCAGCTTATCTGGTCAATGGGGGACTGAAGCTTTCTTT. Amino acids: CASSLSGQWGTEAFF.

This clonotype occurred a few times. V and J are TRBV27 and TRBJ2-7, with 11 bases matching TRBD2. V dropped 6 bases and J dropped 7; count of bases not matched to a gene: 8. The CDR3 runs to 14 residues. Germline CDR1 is MNHEY and CDR2 is SMNVEV (reference sequence). The CDR3 DNA is TGTGCCAGCAGATATTCGGGACTAGCGGAAGAGCAGTACTTC. It encodes CASRYSGLAEEQYF.

The table lists this clonotype with many counts. The chain combines TRBV12-3 or TRBV12-4 with TRBJ1-1, with 7 bases that match TRBD1. This CDR3 is built from 16 residues. V lost 5 bases, J lost 0 bases, and 9 bases stayed unmatched. CDR3 DNA sequence: TGTGCCAGCAGTCATAGGGACAGAGACATGAACACTGAAGCTTTCTTT. Its translation is CASSHRDRDMNTEAFF.

This clonotype appeared a few times. The J gene is TRBJ2-7, the V gene TRBV18; the D gene is possibly TRBD2 (7 bases). The CDR3 has 15 residues. Germline loops: CDR1 KGHSH, CDR2 LQKENI. V was clipped by 1 base and J by 0 bases, with 10 bases between them. CDR3 bases: TGTGCCAGCTCACCACGCGGGGGCAGCTCCTACGAGCAGTACTTC. Residues: CASSPRGGSSYEQYF.

This clonotype occurred many times. The chain employs TRBV6-4 and TRBJ2-7; D might be TRBD2 (6 bases). Deletions cut 4 bases from V and 3 bases from J, with 13 bases between. CDR1 is MRHNA and CDR2 is SNTAGT in the germline V gene. The CDR3 has 14 residues. In nucleotides, the CDR3 is TGTGCCAGCAGTGCGGGGGACTTGAGCTACGAGCAGTACTTC. This encodes CASSAGDLSYEQYF.

The sample holds many counts of this clonotype. The genes are TRBV7-6 and TRBJ2-7, with 9 bases fitting TRBD2. This CDR3 region has 16 residues. Germline-derived CDR1 and CDR2 are SGHVS and FNYEAQ. Trimming removed 1 base from V and 2 bases from J; junction bases left unmatched: 6. The CDR3: CASSLEASGAAYEQYF. The CDR3 bases are TGTGCCAGCAGCTTAGAGGCTAGCGGGGCCGCCTACGAGCAGTACTTC.

Remarks on this clonotype: A clone one base away is much larger, so this may be a read error. The V call is TRBV18, the J call TRBJ1-2; 8 nucleotides agree with TRBD1. Germline V gives CDR1 KGHSH, CDR2 LQKENI. The CDR3 contains 13 residues. CDR3 sequence: CVSSPSTGDGYTF. The CDR3, as DNA: TGTGTCAGCTCACCGTCGACAGGGGATGGCTACACCTTC.

This clonotype was observed at least ten times. The V call is TRBV7-9, the J call TRBJ2-1, with 8 bases matching TRBD2. The V gene's germline CDR1 is SEHNR and CDR2 FQNEAQ (reference sequence). The CDR3 sequence is 14 residues long. The V segment lost 3 bases and the J segment 6 bases; nucleotides outside the gene matches: 4. Here the CDR3 DNA reads TGTGCCAGCAGCTTGGGACTAGGGCCCAATGAGCAGTTCTTC. This sequence encodes CASSLGLGPNEQFF.

At least ten counts were recorded for this clonotype. The J gene is TRBJ2-1, the V gene TRBV20-1; TRBD2 matches at 9 bases. Trimming removed 4 bases from V and 0 bases from J; junction bases left unmatched: 16. Germline assignment: CDR1 DFQATT and CDR2 SNEGSKA (reference sequence). The CDR3 runs to 19 residues. The CDR3 here is CSATVPGLALSPSYNEQFF. CDR3 DNA sequence: TGCAGTGCTACCGTACCGGGACTAGCCCTATCCCCCTCCTACAATGAGCAGTTCTTC.

The chain joins TRBV12-3 or TRBV12-4 to TRBJ1-6; D uncertain. The CDR3 runs to 13 residues. Trimming left V 1 base short and J 8 bases short, with 6 bases between. The CDR3 coding sequence is TGTGCCAGCAGTTTAGAGTTTCATTCACCCCTCCACTTT. Its protein product is CASSLEFHSPLHF.

This clonotype was counted many times. This chain joins TRBV12-3 or TRBV12-4 and TRBJ2-2; no firm D call. The ends were cut back, 1 base at V and 7 bases at J, with 4 bases in the middle. The CDR3 has 12 residues. The CDR3 nucleotides read TGTGCCAGCAGTTTAGAAGGCGGGGAGCTGTTTTTT. It specifies CASSLEGGELFF.